Presented here are 22 T cell receptor beta chains from one specimen sequenced in a study of blood T cell repertoires in COVID-19. Using immunoSEQ multiplex PCR, the repertoire was profiled, and TCRdb retains in-frame clones only, with some absent. The table lists 360,000 or so clones, roughly 90% of them singletons, with 1% in the top ten. Sequencing was carried out using PBMCs or T cells enriched from blood (not recorded which). These receptors were taken from a woman between 25 and 40 years old who had been exposed to COVID-19.

J is TRBJ2-1 and V is TRBV19; 11 bases are a match to TRBD1. The germline CDR1 and CDR2 sequences are LNHDA and SQIVND (reference sequence). CDR3 length equals 15 residues. The V segment lost 9 bases and the J segment 9 bases; nucleotides outside the gene matches: 13. In DNA, the CDR3 is TGTGCCAGCAGGCAGCGGACAGGGGGCTTTGGTGAGCAGTTCTTC. Translating gives CASRQRTGGFGEQFF.

The V and J genes are TRBV7-3 and TRBJ2-5, with 7 bases fitting TRBD1. V lost 3 bases and J lost 3; bases outside the gene matches: 1. The CDR3 extends over 13 amino acids. CDR1 and CDR2 (germline): SGHTA, FQGTGA. CDR3 loop: CASSFDREETQYF. DNA of the CDR3: TGTGCCAGCAGCTTCGACAGGGAAGAGACCCAGTACTTC.

The chain uses TRBV21-1 and TRBJ2-1; the table's D call, TRBD2, was not checked against the DNA. TRBV21-1 corresponds to a pseudogene. This CDR3 is 16 amino acids long. CDR3 nucleotide sequence: TGTGCCAGCAGCAAGGAGACTAGCGGGAACTACAATGAGCAGTTCTTC. Amino acids: CASSKETSGNYNEQFF.

The rearrangement links TRBV5-1 to TRBJ2-1, with D perhaps TRBD1 (6 bases). The germline V gene has CDR1 SGHRS and CDR2 YFSETQ. V lost 0 bases and J lost 3, with 13 bases in between. This CDR3 spans 16 amino acids. The CDR3, as DNA: TGCGCCAGCAGCTTGGTAGGGGGTGGTCTCTACAATGAGCAGTTCTTC. This codes for CASSLVGGGLYNEQFF.

V usage is TRBV5-1 and J usage is TRBJ1-4; 7 positions agree with TRBD1. The CDR3 length is 14 residues. Germline values: CDR1 SGHRS, CDR2 YFSETQ. The V segment lost 5 bases and the J segment 7 bases; nucleotides outside the gene matches: 8. The CDR3 reads CASRTGIVSEKLFF. The CDR3 DNA reads TGCGCCAGCAGGACAGGGATCGTCAGTGAAAAACTGTTTTTT. Complete variable domain (other parts from reference TRBV5-1 and TRBJ1-4): KAGVTQTPRYLIKTRGQQVTLSCSPISGHRSVSWYQQTPGQGLQFLFEYFSETQRNKGNFPGRFSGRQFSNSRSEMNVSTLELGDSALYLCASRTGIVSEKLFFGSGTQLSVL.

The chain has TRBV18 and TRBJ1-2; D not certain. Germline-derived CDR1 and CDR2 are KGHSH and LQKENI. Trimming removed 5 bases from V and 4 bases from J, with 17 bases in between. CDR3 length: 15 residues. In nucleotides, the CDR3 is TGTGCCAGCTCAGCGCAACGTCGAGATAGCTATGGCTACACCTTC. It encodes CASSAQRRDSYGYTF.

The chain recombines TRBV9 with TRBJ2-1, with 14 bases that match TRBD2. The CDR3 totals 17 residues. Germline CDR1 is SGDLS and CDR2 is YYNGEE. Trimming removed 3 bases from V and 7 bases from J; junction bases left unmatched: 9. This chain's CDR3 is CASSALSGLAGVNEQFF. Written as DNA, the CDR3 is TGTGCCAGCAGCGCCCTCTCGGGACTAGCGGGAGTTAATGAGCAGTTCTTC.

The rearrangement links TRBV14 to TRBJ2-1; the match to TRBD2 covers 9 bases. Germline CDR1 and CDR2: SGHDN and FVKESK. Unmatched junction bases numbered 7, after V lost 0 bases and J lost 7 bases. The CDR3 has 16 residues. The chain's CDR3 is CASSQDMGLAGNEQFF. For the CDR3, the DNA is TGTGCCAGCAGCCAAGATATGGGGCTAGCGGGGAATGAGCAGTTCTTC.

V is TRBV15 and J is TRBJ1-4; 9 bases are a match to TRBD1. There are 14 residues in the CDR3. The germline gives CDR1 LNHNV, CDR2 YYDKDF (reference sequence). The trim removed 3 bases at V and 4 bases at J, leaving 0 bases unmatched. The CDR3: CATSRDRGNEKLFF. The CDR3 DNA reads as TGTGCCACCAGCAGGGACAGGGGTAATGAAAAACTGTTTTTT.

V gene TRBV3-1 (or the pseudogene TRBV3-2) combines with J gene TRBJ1-1; tentatively, D is TRBD1 (5 bases). This CDR3 is 14 amino acids long. The germline V gene has CDR1 LGHDT and CDR2 YNNKEL (reference sequence). Trimming took 3 bases from V and 5 from J, leaving 13 bases between them. The CDR3 spells CASSHDSLGTEAFF. CDR3 in DNA: TGTGCCAGCAGCCACGACAGTCTGGGGACTGAAGCTTTCTTT.

This sequence joins TRBV7-3 and TRBJ2-3; the D gene is possibly TRBD1 (5 bases). This CDR3 region has 13 residues. Germline CDR1 and CDR2: SGHTA and FQGTGA. The V end lost 5 bases, the J end lost 6 bases, and 12 bases lay between the germline ends. This CDR3 is CASSLGAQDTQYF. The DNA for the CDR3 is TGTGCCAGCAGCCTTGGGGCCCAGGATACGCAGTATTTT.

A single count supports this clone. The chain uses TRBV30 and TRBJ1-4; D is perhaps TRBD1 (6 bases). Germline V lookup: CDR1 GTSNPN, CDR2 SVGIG (reference sequence). CDR3 length: 15 residues. V lost 1 base to trimming and J lost 8 bases, with 17 bases between them. The CDR3 sequence is CAWSAPRQEHEKLFF. The CDR3 DNA follows: TGTGCCTGGAGTGCCCCGAGACAGGAACACGAAAAACTGTTTTTT.

V and J are TRBV21-1 and TRBJ2-5; the table gives TRBD2 as D, unverified against the DNA. TRBV21-1 is noted as a pseudogene. This CDR3 contains 17 residues. DNA of the CDR3: TGTGCCAGCAGCGCACTAGCGGGAGGGGGGATCCAAGAGACCCAGTACTTC. It codes for CASSALAGGGIQETQYF.

The chain combines TRBV3-1 (or the pseudogene TRBV3-2) with TRBJ1-2; TRBD1 matches at 9 bases. Trimming removed 4 bases from V and 4 bases from J; junction bases left unmatched: 10. This CDR3 has 16 residues. The V gene's germline CDR1 is LGHDT and CDR2 YNNKEL (reference sequence). DNA of the CDR3: TGTGCCAGCAGCCGCCTAGACAGGGGGGGAATCTATGGCTACACCTTC. The encoded protein is CASSRLDRGGIYGYTF.

J is TRBJ1-5 and V is TRBV27; 7 bases agree with TRBD1. The CDR3 loop spans 13 amino acids. Unmatched junction bases numbered 7, after V lost 8 bases and J lost 6 bases. CDR1 and CDR2 from the germline V gene are MNHEY and SMNVEV (reference sequence). Written as DNA, the CDR3 is TGTGCCAGCGGCCCGACAGGGCCTCAGCCCCAGCATTTT. The encoded protein is CASGPTGPQPQHF.

The chain is built from TRBV20-1 and TRBJ1-5; D is unresolved. V gave up 3 bases and J gave up 2 bases, with 14 bases separating them. CDR3 size: 15 residues. Germline V gene lookup returns CDR1 DFQATT and CDR2 SNEGSKA (reference sequence). This CDR3 reads CSASLTGMGNQPQHF. The CDR3 DNA is TGCAGTGCTAGTTTGACGGGTATGGGCAATCAGCCCCAGCATTTT.

V is TRBV28 and J is TRBJ1-6, with 8 positions matching TRBD1. CDR1 MDHEN and CDR2 SYDVKM come from the germline V gene. The CDR3 is 18 residues long. V gave up 1 base and J gave up 8 bases; unmatched junction bases: 13. CDR3 nucleotides: TGTGCCAGCAGTTTATATCCCCGCCCGGGACAGGCAGATTCACCCCTCCACTTT. Amino acids: CASSLYPRPGQADSPLHF.

The chain combines TRBV9 with TRBJ2-1, with D uncertain. Germline values: CDR1 SGDLS, CDR2 YYNGEE. The CDR3 consists of 15 residues. Between the trimmed V and J ends, which lost 3 bases and 5 bases, there was a span of 15 bases. The CDR3 spells CASSADSPLDNEQFF. CDR3 in DNA: TGTGCCAGCAGCGCCGACTCCCCTCTGGACAATGAGCAGTTCTTC.

The rearrangement joins TRBV7-3 to TRBJ1-1; D gene ambiguous. Germline V gives CDR1 SGHTA, CDR2 FQGTGA. Trimming shortened V by 3 bases and J by 2 bases, and 7 bases separated the two germline ends. This CDR3 comprises 13 residues. Written as DNA, the CDR3 is TGTGCCAGCAGCTTGGAGTTTAACACTGAAGCTTTCTTT. This encodes CASSLEFNTEAFF.

This chain joins TRBV9 and TRBJ1-1; 10 bases line up with TRBD1. The CDR3 contains 14 residues. J was trimmed by 8 bases and V by 3 bases; bases with no gene match: 7. In germline, CDR1 is SGDLS, CDR2 YYNGEE. The CDR3 region has the DNA TGTGCCAGCAGCGCGGGGACAGGGGCTAGGGAAGCTTTCTTT. It codes for CASSAGTGAREAFF.

V is TRBV27 and J is TRBJ2-7; no reliable D call. The CDR3 sequence is 13 residues long. Germline values: CDR1 MNHEY, CDR2 SMNVEV (reference sequence). V lost 3 bases and J 0 bases, leaving 6 bases between the germline ends. The CDR3 sequence: CASSLRISYEQYF. CDR3 nucleotide sequence: TGTGCCAGCAGTTTGAGGATCTCCTACGAGCAGTACTTC.

The genes are TRBV29-1 and TRBJ2-7; D gene uncertain. The CDR3 spans 12 residues. Germline V gene sequence: CDR1 SQVTM, CDR2 ANQGSEA. The V and J ends lost 2 bases and 6 bases respectively, with 11 bases between them. CDR3 in DNA: TGCAGCGTTGAAACGAGCTACCTCGAGCAGTACTTC. Translating gives CSVETSYLEQYF.